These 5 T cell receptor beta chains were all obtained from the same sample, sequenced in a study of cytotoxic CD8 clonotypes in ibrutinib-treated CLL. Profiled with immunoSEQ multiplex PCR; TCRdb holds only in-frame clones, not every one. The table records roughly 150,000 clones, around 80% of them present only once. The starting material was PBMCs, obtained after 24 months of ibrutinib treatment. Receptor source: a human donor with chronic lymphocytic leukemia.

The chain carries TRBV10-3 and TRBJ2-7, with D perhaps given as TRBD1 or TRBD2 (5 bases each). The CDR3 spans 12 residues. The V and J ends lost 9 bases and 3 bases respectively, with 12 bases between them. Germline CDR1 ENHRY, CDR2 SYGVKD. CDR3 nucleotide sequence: TGTGCCATTAGAGGGACCGACTACGAGCAGTACTTC. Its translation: CAIRGTDYEQYF.

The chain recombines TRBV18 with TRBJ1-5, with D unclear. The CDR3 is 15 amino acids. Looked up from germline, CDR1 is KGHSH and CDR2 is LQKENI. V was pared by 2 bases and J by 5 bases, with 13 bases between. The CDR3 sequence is CASSPTVARDQPQHF. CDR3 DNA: TGTGCCAGCTCACCAACCGTCGCGAGGGATCAGCCCCAGCATTTT.

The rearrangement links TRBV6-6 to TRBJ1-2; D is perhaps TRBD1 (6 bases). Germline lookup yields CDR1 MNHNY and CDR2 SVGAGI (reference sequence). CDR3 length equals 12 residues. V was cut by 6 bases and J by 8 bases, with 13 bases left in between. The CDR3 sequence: CASSPRGSGYTF. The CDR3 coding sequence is TGTGCCAGCAGCCCCAGGGGATCGGGCTACACCTTC.

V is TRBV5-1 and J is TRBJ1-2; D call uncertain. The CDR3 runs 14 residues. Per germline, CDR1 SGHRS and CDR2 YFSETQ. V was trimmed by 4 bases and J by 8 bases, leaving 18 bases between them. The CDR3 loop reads CASSQGRWWEGYTF. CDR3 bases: TGCGCCAGCAGCCAAGGAAGGTGGTGGGAAGGCTACACCTTC.

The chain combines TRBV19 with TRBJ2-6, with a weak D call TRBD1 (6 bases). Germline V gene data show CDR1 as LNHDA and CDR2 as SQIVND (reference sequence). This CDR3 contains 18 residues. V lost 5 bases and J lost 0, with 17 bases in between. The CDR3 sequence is CASSPNRAPLSGANVLTF. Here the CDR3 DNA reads TGTGCCAGTAGTCCTAACAGGGCCCCCCTCTCTGGGGCCAACGTCCTGACTTTC.